The 31 T cell receptor beta chains presented below share a single source sample, sequenced in a study of blood T cell repertoires in COVID-19. Profiled with immunoSEQ multiplex PCR; TCRdb holds only in-frame clones, not every one. The sample lists around 50,000 clones; 90% to 95% were seen once. The sequencing input was peripheral blood. The receptor set was obtained from a man in his fifties or sixties with COVID-19, enrolled during active disease.

This clone has just one count. Here the CDR3 DNA reads TGTGCCAGCTCACCACCCGCTGTGGGACAGGGTGGAGAAAAACTGTTTTTT. Protein sequence: CASSPPAVGQGGEKLFF. This rearrangement joins TRBV18 to TRBJ1-4, with 9 positions matching TRBD1. This CDR3 contains 17 residues. CDR1 is KGHSH and CDR2 is LQKENI in the germline V gene. V shed 0 bases and J 8 bases; nucleotides not matched to a gene: 10.

The CDR3 spells CASSPSLSQETQYF. DNA for the CDR3: TGTGCCAGCTCACCCTCGTTATCTCAAGAGACCCAGTACTTC. The chain joins TRBV18 to TRBJ2-5; D call uncertain. Germline lookup yields CDR1 KGHSH and CDR2 LQKENI. The V and J ends lost 3 bases and 2 bases respectively, with 10 bases between them. The CDR3 loop spans 14 amino acids.

The chain recombines TRBV19 with TRBJ2-3, with 11 bases that match TRBD2. The CDR3 contains 14 residues. V was pared by 3 bases and J by 8 bases, with 4 bases of the junction left unmatched. From germline, CDR1 is LNHDA and CDR2 SQIVND (reference sequence). The CDR3 DNA reads TGTGCCAGTAGTATCGGGACTAGCGGAATTACGCAGTATTTT. It translates to CASSIGTSGITQYF.

The chain recombines TRBV7-6 with TRBJ1-3; perhaps TRBD1 as D (5 bases). Deletions cut 1 base from V and 0 bases from J, with 10 bases between. CDR1 is SGHVS, CDR2 FNYEAQ, per germline. The CDR3 is made up of 16 amino acids. The CDR3 nucleotides are TGTGCCAGCAGCTTAGGACAGTTAAGCTCTGGAAACACCATATATTTT. The encoded protein is CASSLGQLSSGNTIYF.

The gene calls are TRBV4-1 and TRBJ2-7; TRBD2 agrees at 7 bases. Germline CDR1 reads MGHRA; CDR2 reads YSYEKL. V shed 6 bases and J 2 bases; nucleotides not matched to a gene: 7. CDR3 length: 14 amino acids. CDR3 bases: TGCGCCAGCAGTATCCGACTAGCCGCCTACGAGCAGTACTTC. It encodes CASSIRLAAYEQYF.

The DNA of the CDR3 is TGTGCCAGCAGCTCCCGCACAGGGGACCTCAATCAGCCCCAGCATTTT. Translated: CASSSRTGDLNQPQHF. The rearrangement joins TRBV27 to TRBJ1-5; 7 nucleotides line up with TRBD1. Germline CDR1 reads MNHEY; CDR2 reads SMNVEV (reference sequence). The trim removed 6 bases at V and 3 bases at J, leaving 11 bases unmatched. CDR3 length: 16 residues.

J is TRBJ2-7 and V is TRBV10-2, with TRBD1 matching 9 bases. The trim removed 6 bases at V and 0 bases at J, leaving 9 bases unmatched. Germline CDR1 and CDR2: WSHSY and SAAADI. CDR3 length: 16 amino acids. This CDR3 reads CASRGFDRGYSYEQYF. CDR3 DNA sequence: TGCGCCAGCAGAGGTTTTGACAGGGGGTACTCCTACGAGCAGTACTTC.

The V and J genes are TRBV2 and TRBJ1-5; TRBD1 aligns across 7 bases. The V and J ends lost 8 bases and 4 bases, in that order; junction bases with no gene match: 11. This CDR3 region has 15 residues. The V gene's germline CDR1 is SNHLY and CDR2 FYNNEI. In DNA, the CDR3 is TGTGCCAGCCGAGAGGGGGCAGGTCAGAATCAGCCCCAGCATTTT. Its translation: CASREGAGQNQPQHF.

The CDR3 DNA reads TGTGCCAGCACCCCTGGGGGGAATAGAGCCTATGGCTACACCTTC. This sequence encodes CASTPGGNRAYGYTF. The J gene is TRBJ1-2, the V gene TRBV25-1, with D possibly TRBD1 on 5 matching bases. The CDR3 spans 15 residues. The germline gives CDR1 MGHDK, CDR2 SYGVNS. Trimming pared 7 bases from V and 4 bases from J, leaving 19 bases between.

V is TRBV18 and J is TRBJ2-7; D is possibly TRBD2 (5 bases). Germline CDR1 reads KGHSH; CDR2 reads LQKENI. This CDR3 has 15 residues. The V and J ends lost 0 bases and 0 bases respectively, with 9 bases between them. In nucleotides, the CDR3 is TGTGCCAGCTCACCACCGTTAGGGAGCTCCTACGAGCAGTACTTC. This sequence encodes CASSPPLGSSYEQYF.

The V call is TRBV7-3, the J call TRBJ2-3; a possible D gene is TRBD2 (5 bases). The germline V gene has CDR1 SGHTA and CDR2 FQGTGA. The V gene lost 2 bases and the J gene lost 2 bases, with 8 bases spanning the gap. The CDR3 consists of 14 residues. CDR3 region: CASSLGLHTDTQYF. The CDR3 nucleotides are TGTGCCAGCAGCTTAGGACTTCACACAGATACGCAGTATTTT.

The chain links TRBV5-5 to TRBJ1-3; the match to TRBD1 covers 10 bases. The CDR3 runs to 19 residues. Looked up from germline, CDR1 is SGHKS and CDR2 is YYEKEE (reference sequence). V dropped 4 bases and J dropped 4; count of bases not matched to a gene: 17. CDR3 sequence (DNA): TGTGCCAGCAGCCCGACCCCGGGACAGGGGAGAGTGAGGGGAAACACCATATATTTT. It codes for CASSPTPGQGRVRGNTIYF. Supplemented by reference TRBV5-5 and TRBJ1-3, the full variable domain reads DAGVTQSPTHLIKTRGQQVTLRCSPISGHKSVSWYQQVLGQGPQFIFQYYEKEERGRGNFPDRFSARQFPNYSSELNVNALLLGDSALYLCASSPTPGQGRVRGNTIYFGEGSWLTVV.

The chain combines TRBV27 with TRBJ1-2; perhaps TRBD1 as D (6 bases). The CDR3 runs to 16 residues. V lost 3 bases, J lost 0 bases, and 14 bases lay in between. Germline values: CDR1 MNHEY, CDR2 SMNVEV (reference sequence). The CDR3 sequence is CASSLRWTEANYGYTF. The CDR3 coding sequence is TGTGCCAGCAGTTTGAGATGGACAGAAGCTAACTATGGCTACACCTTC.

This clone has more than one count but fewer than ten. The chain employs TRBV18 and TRBJ2-1; 10 nucleotides align to TRBD1. The CDR3 is 15 amino acids. Germline lookup yields CDR1 KGHSH and CDR2 LQKENI. Trimming removed 3 bases from V and 12 bases from J; junction bases left unmatched: 11. This chain's CDR3 is CASSPGTGERPGQFF. The CDR3 coding sequence is TGTGCCAGCTCACCCGGGACAGGGGAGAGACCGGGGCAGTTCTTC.

The rearrangement joins TRBV5-1 to TRBJ1-2, with a tentative D call TRBD1 (5 bases). The CDR3 spans 21 residues. Germline V gene lookup returns CDR1 SGHRS and CDR2 YFSETQ. V lost 2 bases and J lost 3, with 32 bases in between. CDR3 bases: TGCGCCAGCAGCTTCCGGGGGGTGGTAGTTATAGTAATCAACTGGCACTATGGCTACACCTTC. Its translation is CASSFRGVVVIVINWHYGYTF.

The V and J genes are TRBV7-8 and TRBJ1-2; 9 bases align to TRBD1. The CDR3 has 17 amino acids. Trimming cost V 3 bases and J 2 bases; bases outside gene matches: 10. The germline V gene has CDR1 SGHVS and CDR2 FQNEAQ. Here the CDR3 DNA reads TGTGCCAGCAGCTTTCTACAGGGGGCGGGACAGAACTATGGCTACACCTTC. Translated, it gives CASSFLQGAGQNYGYTF.

The chain joins TRBV13 to TRBJ2-7, with TRBD1 matching 9 bases. The CDR3 totals 14 residues. V shed 3 bases, J shed 3 bases, and the junction held 3 bases outside the gene matches. Germline V gives CDR1 PRHDT, CDR2 FYEKMQ (reference sequence). The DNA for the CDR3 is TGTGCCAGCAGCTTCGGGACAGGGTACTACGAGCAGTACTTC. It specifies CASSFGTGYYEQYF.

This clone appeared once. The genes are TRBV5-1 and TRBJ2-1; TRBD2 is a possible D gene (5 bases). The CDR3 spans 13 residues. Trimming shortened V by 8 bases and J by 7 bases, and 16 bases separated the two germline ends. The germline V gene encodes CDR1 SGHRS and CDR2 YFSETQ. As DNA, the CDR3 is TGCGCCAGTAGCAGGAGCCCGGGAAATGAGCAGTTCTTC. It yields the protein CASSRSPGNEQFF.

The chain uses TRBV6-6 and TRBJ1-1; no clear D. CDR3 length: 12 amino acids. From germline, CDR1 is MNHNY and CDR2 SVGAGI (reference sequence). Trimming pared 2 bases from V and 6 bases from J, leaving 7 bases between. The CDR3 sequence: CASSYPEAEAFF. CDR3 sequence (DNA): TGTGCCAGCAGTTACCCCGAGGCTGAAGCTTTCTTT.

In DNA, the CDR3 is TGTGCCAGCAGTGAATTCGGGAGGAGGCTAGAGGGAACAGATACGCAGTATTTT. Amino acids: CASSEFGRRLEGTDTQYF. The gene calls are TRBV6-1 and TRBJ2-3; 7 bases line up with TRBD2. V was clipped by 2 bases and J by 3 bases; unmatched bases: 14. This CDR3 region has 18 residues. In germline, CDR1 is MNHNS, CDR2 SASEGT.

The rearrangement uses TRBV4-1 and TRBJ2-1; TRBD1 aligns across 7 bases. V trimming: 1 base; J trimming: 7 bases; junction bases outside the gene matches: 10. The germline V gene encodes CDR1 MGHRA and CDR2 YSYEKL. CDR3 size: 16 residues. As DNA, the CDR3 is TGCGCCAGCAGCCAAGGGGCAGGGGGATTGATGAATGAGCAGTTCTTC. This gives the protein CASSQGAGGLMNEQFF.

This chain links TRBV6-5 with TRBJ2-7; possibly TRBD1 for D (6 bases). Germline CDR1 is MNHEY and CDR2 is SVGAGI. The CDR3 covers 12 residues. V lost 6 bases and J lost 2, with 8 bases in between. Here the CDR3 reads CASSAGAYEQYF. The DNA for the CDR3 is TGTGCCAGCAGCGCAGGGGCCTACGAGCAGTACTTC.

The V and J genes are TRBV9 and TRBJ2-1, with 7 bases aligning to TRBD2. The junction had 10 bases not matched to a gene; V was cut back by 8 bases and J by 5 bases. Germline values: CDR1 SGDLS, CDR2 YYNGEE. The CDR3 extends over 14 amino acids. CDR3 sequence (DNA): TGTGCCAGTACCTGGGGAGGGAGTGACAATGAGCAGTTCTTC. Translation gives CASTWGGSDNEQFF.

This CDR3 is CASSPLPGHQNYGYTF. The CDR3 region has the DNA TGTGCCAGCTCACCTCTACCGGGACACCAGAACTATGGCTACACCTTC. The chain uses TRBV18 and TRBJ1-2, with a possible D match to TRBD1 (6 bases). The V and J ends lost 3 bases and 2 bases respectively, with 16 bases between them. CDR3 length: 16 residues. Per the germline V gene, CDR1 is KGHSH and CDR2 is LQKENI.

This rearrangement joins TRBV10-3 to TRBJ2-2; D is perhaps TRBD1 (6 bases). The CDR3 is made up of 15 amino acids. Germline-derived CDR1 and CDR2 are ENHRY and SYGVKD. With 2 bases removed from V and 0 bases from J, the gap between germline ends came to 7 bases. This chain's CDR3 is CAISEGTSNTGELFF. The CDR3 DNA sequence: TGTGCCATCAGTGAGGGGACATCGAACACCGGGGAGCTGTTTTTT.

The chain uses TRBV3-1 (or the pseudogene TRBV3-2) and TRBJ1-2; no clear D gene. Germline lookup yields CDR1 LGHDT and CDR2 YNNKEL (reference sequence). Trimming removed 4 bases at V and 4 bases at J, with 16 bases between. The CDR3 consists of 15 residues. The CDR3: CASSPRTGSGYGYTF. In DNA form, the CDR3 reads TGTGCCAGCAGCCCGAGGACGGGATCCGGCTATGGCTACACCTTC.

The rearrangement uses TRBV5-1 and TRBJ1-3; 8 bases are a match to TRBD1. The CDR3 has 16 residues. V shed 2 bases, J shed 0 bases, and the junction held 4 bases outside the gene matches. Germline assignment: CDR1 SGHRS and CDR2 YFSETQ. DNA of the CDR3: TGCGCCAGCAGCTTTCAGGGGGCCGTCTCTGGAAACACCATATATTTT. It specifies CASSFQGAVSGNTIYF.

This chain links TRBV18 with TRBJ1-1; no definite D call. CDR3 length equals 14 residues. Germline V gene sequence: CDR1 KGHSH, CDR2 LQKENI. Trimming removed 0 bases from V and 4 bases from J, with 9 bases in between. CDR3 residues: CASSPPMGGTEAFF. DNA for the CDR3: TGTGCCAGCTCACCACCGATGGGAGGCACTGAAGCTTTCTTT.

The V call is TRBV6-1, the J call TRBJ1-3; 7 nucleotides line up with TRBD1. This CDR3 has 17 amino acids. V shed 4 bases, J shed 4 bases, and the junction held 13 bases outside the gene matches. The germline gives CDR1 MNHNS, CDR2 SASEGT. The CDR3 region is CASSAYTGVGSGNTIYF. The CDR3 region has the DNA TGTGCCAGCAGTGCTTACACAGGGGTTGGTTCCGGAAACACCATATATTTT.

The chain is built from TRBV2 and TRBJ2-1, with 7 positions matching TRBD1. Germline lookup yields CDR1 SNHLY and CDR2 FYNNEI. The V segment lost 2 bases and the J segment 2 bases; nucleotides outside the gene matches: 12. The CDR3 has 18 residues. The CDR3, as DNA: TGTGCCAGCAGTGAACCCCCCTTCGACAGGGAACCCTACAATGAGCAGTTCTTC. It encodes CASSEPPFDREPYNEQFF.

This rearrangement joins TRBV7-8 to TRBJ2-3; D remains ambiguous. The CDR3 has 13 amino acids. V lost 3 bases and J 0 bases, leaving 4 bases between the germline ends. CDR1 and CDR2 from the germline V gene are SGHVS and FQNEAQ. This chain's CDR3 is CASSFSSTDTQYF. The CDR3 DNA sequence: TGTGCCAGCAGCTTTTCTAGCACAGATACGCAGTATTTT.